The 12 T cell receptor beta chains below all came from one sample that was sequenced in a study of control samples from healthy donors and cancer patients. TCRdb keeps only in-frame clones here, not all; method: immunoSEQ multiplex PCR. The sample consists of around 120,000 clones, roughly 91% of them appearing once. Sequencing was done on a sample of blood. Every receptor here comes from a man aged 40-49 years in good health.

This sequence joins TRBV7-2 and TRBJ2-1; D not resolved. This CDR3 is 13 amino acids long. CDR1 is SGHTA and CDR2 is FQGNSA in the germline V gene. The ends were cut back, 4 bases at V and 6 bases at J, with 10 bases in the middle. The CDR3, as DNA: TGTGCCAGCAGCTCGTCTAGTTTCAATGAGCAGTTCTTC. It encodes CASSSSSFNEQFF.

This chain joins TRBV27 and TRBJ2-7; TRBD1 matches 7 bases. V shed 6 bases, J shed 2 bases, and the junction held 16 bases outside the gene matches. Per germline, CDR1 MNHEY and CDR2 SMNVEV (reference sequence). The CDR3 has 17 residues. For the CDR3, the DNA is TGTGCCAGCAGACGACAGGGAACACCCGGTACCCCCTACGAGCAGTACTTC. Residues: CASRRQGTPGTPYEQYF.

This chain joins TRBV12-3 or TRBV12-4 and TRBJ1-2, with D hard to call. V lost 8 bases and J 2 bases, leaving 12 bases between the germline ends. The CDR3 extends over 13 amino acids. This CDR3 reads CASSPSLNYGYTF. In nucleotides, the CDR3 is TGTGCCAGCTCACCCAGTCTAAACTATGGCTACACCTTC.

This clone was recorded only once. The rearrangement joins TRBV19 to TRBJ1-2; no clear D gene. Looked up from germline, CDR1 is LNHDA and CDR2 is SQIVND (reference sequence). This CDR3 region has 14 residues. V shed 0 bases and J shed 8 bases, with 13 bases lying between them. The CDR3 here is CASSIDRRPRGYTF. CDR3 sequence (DNA): TGTGCCAGTAGTATAGATCGGCGTCCGCGGGGCTACACCTTC.

This clone was counted once. The V call is TRBV5-6, the J call TRBJ1-6, with D tentatively TRBD1 (6 bases). CDR1 SGHDT and CDR2 YYEEEE come from the germline V gene. Trimming shortened V by 0 bases and J by 7 bases, and 14 bases separated the two germline ends. The CDR3 has 16 residues. CDR3 bases: TGTGCCAGCAGCTTGGCAGGGGCCTCAAAGAATTCACCCCTCCACTTT. This sequence encodes CASSLAGASKNSPLHF.

The chain recombines TRBV3-1 (or the pseudogene TRBV3-2) with TRBJ1-5; D gene uncertain. Germline loops: CDR1 LGHDT, CDR2 YNNKEL (reference sequence). Trimming cost V 4 bases and J 7 bases, with 11 bases left between them. This CDR3 spans 13 amino acids. The CDR3 is CASSRNGDQPQHF. The CDR3 DNA reads TGTGCCAGCAGCCGGAACGGAGACCAGCCCCAGCATTTT.

This chain connects TRBV24-1 to TRBJ1-4; a weak D match, TRBD1 (5 bases). CDR3 length: 15 residues. Germline CDR1 and CDR2: KGHDR and SFDVKD. The V end was cut by 4 bases, the J end by 0 bases, with 8 bases between. This CDR3 is CATSDDSSTNEKLFF. CDR3 bases: TGTGCCACCAGTGACGACAGCTCAACTAATGAAAAACTGTTTTTT.

The chain joins TRBV4-1 to TRBJ2-1; D gene ambiguous. CDR3 length: 15 amino acids. V was pared by 4 bases and J by 4 bases, with 14 bases between. In germline, CDR1 is MGHRA, CDR2 YSYEKL. In nucleotides, the CDR3 is TGCGCCAGCAGCCCCCCACTTAGTGGGTACAATGAGCAGTTCTTC. Its protein product is CASSPPLSGYNEQFF.

CDR3 in amino acids: CASSESIGTGEDEQYF. DNA for the CDR3: TGCGCCAGCAGTGAGTCAATCGGGACAGGGGAGGACGAGCAGTACTTC. J is TRBJ2-7 and V is TRBV10-1, with 10 bases that match TRBD1. Germline lookup yields CDR1 WNHNN and CDR2 SYGVQD (reference sequence). Trimming cost V 0 bases and J 5 bases; bases outside gene matches: 7. This CDR3 region has 16 residues.

The chain has TRBV6-6 and TRBJ1-1; no firm D call. This CDR3 spans 14 amino acids. Between the trimmed V and J ends, which lost 3 bases and 3 bases, there was a span of 11 bases. The germline V gene has CDR1 MNHNY and CDR2 SVGAGI (reference sequence). The CDR3 is CASSYKREYTEAFF. In nucleotides, the CDR3 is TGTGCCAGCAGTTATAAACGGGAATACACTGAAGCTTTCTTT.

The chain links TRBV27 to TRBJ2-5, with 8 bases lining up with TRBD1. V gave up 5 bases and J gave up 7 bases; unmatched junction bases: 6. CDR1 and CDR2 (germline): MNHEY, SMNVEV (reference sequence). There are 13 residues in the CDR3. CDR3 protein: CASSLTGAGTQYF. DNA of the CDR3: TGTGCCAGCAGTCTGACAGGGGCTGGGACCCAGTACTTC.

This chain connects TRBV14 to TRBJ1-2; D remains unclear. There are 12 residues in the CDR3. Trimming shortened V by 4 bases and J by 8 bases, and 11 bases separated the two germline ends. Germline V lookup: CDR1 SGHDN, CDR2 FVKESK. The CDR3 loop reads CASSPGYIGYTF. CDR3 DNA sequence: TGTGCCAGCAGCCCGGGGTACATAGGCTACACCTTC. Supplemented by reference TRBV14 and TRBJ1-2, the full variable domain reads EAGVTQFPSHSVIEKGQTVTLRCDPISGHDNLYWYRRVMGKEIKFLLHFVKESKQDESGMPNNRFLAERTGGTYSTLKVQPAELEDSGVYFCASSPGYIGYTFGSGTRLTVV.